The entry below describes one T cell receptor (beta chain). No antigen is known for it. The data belong to a study of blood T cells in healthy people across ages. Study-wide results and limits: Samples with more naive T cells showed higher observed beta diversity.

There are 10 residues in the CDR3. Germline V CDR1 and CDR2: SNHLY, FYNNEI. V was clipped by 6 bases and J by 10 bases; unmatched bases: 2. A second PCR of roughly 6 to 12 cycles used a sample-barcoded 5' primer and a J-beta primer mix. MiXCR, applied by TCRdb to the 5' RACE reads, yields one record per CDR3 protein. The sample lists about 570,000 distinct CDR3 sequences, about 25% occurring once. This sample was also put to use in a study of T cells of mothers and their children. As that report states: No T cell clones of persistent microchimeric origin were detected.

This chain uses TRBV2 with TRBJ1-1; 7 bases align to TRBD1. The receptor comes from a boy younger than 10 in good health. Source material: blood. The chain's CDR3 is CASSTGAAFF. The CDR3 DNA reads as TGTGCCAGCAGCACAGGGGCAGCTTTCTTT. Supplemented by reference TRBV2 and TRBJ1-1, the full variable domain reads EPEVTQTPSHQVTQMGQEVILRCVPISNHLYFYWYRQILGQKVEFLVSFYNNEISEKSEIFDDQFSVERPDGSNFTLKIRSTKLEDSAMYFCASSTGAAFFGQGTRLTVV.